One and the same sample provided the 30 T cell receptor beta chains below, sequenced in a study of sequential checkpoint blockade in melanoma. Generated by immunoSEQ multiplex PCR, the TCRdb table keeps only in-frame clones and is missing some. The table shows 15,000 to 20,000 clones, with over 60% occurring only once. As to treatment: randomized to nivolumab then ipilimumab (arm A) or the reverse (arm B). Sequences were derived from CD8+ T cells sorted from blood (inferred from file names), sampled from a patient given nivolumab and ipilimumab in sequence. These receptor sequences come from a human donor with melanoma.

The chain joins TRBV6-5 to TRBJ1-1; D is unresolved. Trimming took 8 bases from V and 0 from J, leaving 7 bases between them. The length of the CDR3 is 12 residues. Germline CDR1 reads MNHEY; CDR2 reads SVGAGI. The CDR3 loop is CASGRLNTEAFF. The DNA of the CDR3 is TGTGCCAGCGGCCGTCTGAACACTGAAGCTTTCTTT.

The gene calls are TRBV28 and TRBJ1-5; 10 positions match TRBD1. Germline CDR1 is MDHEN and CDR2 is SYDVKM. The CDR3 has 16 amino acids. Trimming removed 4 bases from V and 0 bases from J; junction bases left unmatched: 3. This CDR3 is CASSSWDRGSNQPQHF. The CDR3 DNA reads TGTGCCAGCAGTTCTTGGGACAGGGGTAGCAATCAGCCCCAGCATTTT.

The V call is TRBV7-9, the J call TRBJ2-2; D is unclear. V lost 7 bases, J lost 5 bases, and 11 bases lay in between. The germline CDR1 and CDR2 sequences are SEHNR and FQNEAQ (reference sequence). There are 13 residues in the CDR3. Here the CDR3 DNA reads TGTGCCAGCAACCCCACAGTGACCGGGGAGCTGTTTTTT. Amino acid sequence: CASNPTVTGELFF.

The rearrangement uses TRBV19 and TRBJ2-5, with D tentatively TRBD1 (6 bases). V was pared by 0 bases and J by 6 bases, with 17 bases between. In germline, CDR1 is LNHDA, CDR2 SQIVND (reference sequence). The length of the CDR3 is 16 residues. CDR3 amino acids: CASSIDPGQPGKTQYF. The CDR3 region has the DNA TGTGCCAGTAGTATAGATCCCGGACAGCCCGGAAAGACCCAGTACTTC. The full variable domain, its missing parts supplied by reference TRBV19 and TRBJ2-5, is DGGITQSPKYLFRKEGQNVTLSCEQNLNHDAMYWYRQDPGQGLRLIYYSQIVNDFQKGDIAEGYSVSREKKESFPLTVTSAQKNPTAFYLCASSIDPGQPGKTQYFGPGTRLLVL.

V and J are TRBV9 and TRBJ2-1, with no clear D. V was trimmed by 3 bases and J by 9 bases, leaving 13 bases between them. The CDR3 covers 13 residues. Germline CDR1 SGDLS, CDR2 YYNGEE. CDR3 sequence: CASSAPPLSEQFF. The DNA for the CDR3 is TGTGCCAGCAGCGCGCCCCCCCTAAGTGAGCAGTTCTTC.

The chain couples TRBV15 to TRBJ1-5, with D perhaps TRBD1 (5 bases). The CDR3 has 14 amino acids. Germline CDR1 and CDR2: LNHNV and YYDKDF (reference sequence). Trimming shortened V by 1 base and J by 7 bases, and 11 bases separated the two germline ends. The CDR3 nucleotides are TGTGCCACCAGCAGAGGCAGGGATGGCCAGCCCCAGCATTTT. Its protein product is CATSRGRDGQPQHF.

The gene calls are TRBV28 and TRBJ1-1; 10 bases are shared with TRBD1. This CDR3 is built from 16 residues. The germline V gene has CDR1 MDHEN and CDR2 SYDVKM. The V segment lost 6 bases and the J segment 6 bases; nucleotides outside the gene matches: 13. The chain's CDR3 is CASRDRGMLMSSEAFF. CDR3 bases: TGTGCCAGCAGGGACAGGGGGATGTTGATGTCCTCTGAAGCTTTCTTT.

V is TRBV7-8 and J is TRBJ2-6; 7 bases are shared with TRBD1. This CDR3 has 18 amino acids. V shed 4 bases, J shed 3 bases, and the junction held 12 bases outside the gene matches. Germline V CDR1 and CDR2: SGHVS, FQNEAQ. Written as DNA, the CDR3 is TGTGCCAGCAGCTCACTACCCGCTACAGGGGTTGGGGCCAACGTCCTGACTTTC. It encodes CASSSLPATGVGANVLTF.

The chain joins TRBV4-2 to TRBJ2-2; 7 nucleotides match TRBD1. Germline V lookup: CDR1 LGHNA, CDR2 YNFKEQ. J was trimmed by 7 bases and V by 4 bases; bases with no gene match: 9. CDR3 length: 15 residues. The CDR3 DNA sequence: TGTGCCAGCAGCCTAGAAACAGGGGCGGGCGGGGAGCTGTTTTTT. Translated, it gives CASSLETGAGGELFF.

This clone was observed a single time. The V and J genes are TRBV27 and TRBJ2-7; D is ambiguous. CDR3 length: 11 residues. The V and J ends lost 4 bases and 3 bases respectively, with 4 bases between them. The germline V gene has CDR1 MNHEY and CDR2 SMNVEV (reference sequence). CDR3 in DNA: TGTGCCAGCAGTTCTAACTACGAGCAGTACTTC. Protein: CASSSNYEQYF.

This chain connects TRBV7-3 to TRBJ1-1; 10 bases line up with TRBD1. V lost 5 bases, J lost 5 bases, and 2 bases stayed unmatched. CDR3 size: 13 residues. Germline values: CDR1 SGHTA, CDR2 FQGTGA. CDR3 region: CASSRDRGTEAFF. The CDR3 DNA reads as TGTGCCAGCAGCCGGGACAGGGGAACTGAAGCTTTCTTT. Supplemented by reference TRBV7-3 and TRBJ1-1, the full variable domain reads GAGVSQTPSNKVTEKGKYVELRCDPISGHTALYWYRQSLGQGPEFLIYFQGTGAADDSGLPNDRFFAVRPEGSVSTLKIQRTERGDSAVYLCASSRDRGTEAFFGQGTRLTVV.

The V call is TRBV25-1, the J call TRBJ2-5, with D perhaps matching TRBD1 (6 bases). CDR3 size: 11 residues. The germline V gene has CDR1 MGHDK and CDR2 SYGVNS. V was pared by 5 bases and J by 9 bases, with 10 bases between. CDR3 nucleotide sequence: TGTGCCAGCAGTACCTGGGGGCCCCAGTACTTC. This codes for CASSTWGPQYF.

The chain carries TRBV5-1 and TRBJ1-1; D gene ambiguous. The length of the CDR3 is 14 residues. Per germline, CDR1 SGHRS and CDR2 YFSETQ. V shed 4 bases and J shed 5 bases, with 15 bases lying between them. The CDR3 region is CASSRVTAGTEAFF. The CDR3 DNA follows: TGCGCCAGCAGCCGGGTCACGGCGGGGACTGAAGCTTTCTTT. The variable domain in full, completed from reference TRBV5-1 and TRBJ1-1, reads KAGVTQTPRYLIKTRGQQVTLSCSPISGHRSVSWYQQTPGQGLQFLFEYFSETQRNKGNFPGRFSGRQFSNSRSEMNVSTLELGDSALYLCASSRVTAGTEAFFGQGTRLTVV.

The gene calls are TRBV7-7 and TRBJ1-2; no clear D. Trimming left V 5 bases short and J 8 bases short, with 15 bases between. The CDR3 runs to 13 residues. Germline CDR1 and CDR2: SSHAT and FNYEAQ (reference sequence). As DNA, the CDR3 is TGTGCCAGCAGCCCCACAGTATCCTCGGGCTACACCTTC. It encodes CASSPTVSSGYTF.

The chain employs TRBV4-2 and TRBJ1-4; D is undetermined. There are 14 residues in the CDR3. Germline values: CDR1 LGHNA, CDR2 YNFKEQ. Between the trimmed V and J ends, which lost 1 base and 8 bases, there was a span of 11 bases. The CDR3 DNA follows: TGTGCCAGCAGCCAAGTTACCGGGAGGGAAAAACTGTTTTTT. Translating it yields CASSQVTGREKLFF.

This chain links TRBV29-1 with TRBJ2-1; TRBD1 might be the D (6 bases). CDR1 SQVTM and CDR2 ANQGSEA come from the germline V gene. This CDR3 has 14 residues. Trimming took 2 bases from V and 5 from J, leaving 13 bases between them. CDR3 protein: CSVELQGINNEQFF. For the CDR3, the DNA is TGCAGCGTTGAACTCCAGGGGATCAACAATGAGCAGTTCTTC.

About this clone itself: A junction boundary mismatches the germline segment, possibly from a read error. This chain joins TRBV19 and TRBJ1-2; 9 bases agree with TRBD1. This CDR3 comprises 14 residues. Germline V CDR1 and CDR2: LNHDA, SQIVND (reference sequence). CDR3 in DNA: TGTGCCAGTAGTAGCACAGGGGGCAGCTATGGCTACGCCTTC. This encodes CASSSTGGSYGYAF.

This sequence joins TRBV20-1 and TRBJ2-2; D is ambiguous. The CDR3 contains 10 residues. V shed 6 bases and J shed 6 bases, with 5 bases lying between them. Germline values: CDR1 DFQATT, CDR2 SNEGSKA (reference sequence). CDR3 loop: CSASAGELFF. The CDR3 coding sequence is TGCAGTGCCTCCGCCGGGGAGCTGTTTTTT.

J is TRBJ2-5 and V is TRBV29-1, with a possible D match to TRBD2 (7 bases). Germline V CDR1 and CDR2: SQVTM, ANQGSEA. CDR3 size: 17 residues. Trimming removed 3 bases from V and 5 bases from J, with 25 bases in between. The CDR3 reads CSVDHFSLGGAVETQYF. As DNA, the CDR3 is TGCAGCGTTGATCATTTTTCCCTTGGGGGGGCCGTGGAGACCCAGTACTTC. The full variable domain, its missing parts supplied by reference TRBV29-1 and TRBJ2-5, is SAVISQKPSRDICQRGTSLTIQCQVDSQVTMMFWYRQQPGQSLTLIATANQGSEATYESGFVIDKFPISRPNLTFSTLTVSNMSPEDSSIYLCSVDHFSLGGAVETQYFGPGTRLLVL.

The J gene is TRBJ2-2, the V gene TRBV7-9; a possible D gene is TRBD1 (6 bases). V lost 4 bases, J lost 4 bases, and 13 bases lay in between. The CDR3 consists of 15 residues. Germline CDR1 reads SEHNR; CDR2 reads FQNEAQ (reference sequence). The CDR3 loop is CASSSPTGTTGELFF. CDR3 sequence (DNA): TGTGCCAGCAGCTCCCCCACAGGGACCACCGGGGAGCTGTTTTTT. Filled out from reference TRBV7-9 and TRBJ2-2, the complete variable domain reads DTGVSQNPRHKITKRGQNVTFRCDPISEHNRLYWYRQTLGQGPEFLTYFQNEAQLEKSRLLSDRFSAERPKGSFSTLEIQRTEQGDSAMYLCASSSPTGTTGELFFGEGSRLTVL.

Ten or more counts support this clone. This chain joins TRBV7-6 and TRBJ2-7, with D maybe TRBD2 (6 bases). Deletions cut 5 bases from V and 3 bases from J, with 11 bases between. This CDR3 contains 13 residues. Germline assignment: CDR1 SGHVS and CDR2 FNYEAQ. Here the CDR3 reads CASSPRENYEQYV. In nucleotides, the CDR3 is TGTGCCAGCAGCCCCCGGGAGAACTACGAGCAGTACGTC.

V is TRBV5-4 and J is TRBJ1-2, with a possible D match to TRBD1 (6 bases). There are 13 residues in the CDR3. V was pared by 2 bases and J by 8 bases, with 13 bases between. The germline V gene has CDR1 SGHNT and CDR2 YYREEE (reference sequence). The CDR3: CASSLPGVLGYTF. CDR3 coding DNA: TGTGCCAGCAGCTTACCAGGGGTCCTGGGCTACACCTTC.

This chain links TRBV5-6 with TRBJ1-2; D gene unclear. V gave up 2 bases and J gave up 4 bases, with 12 bases separating them. Looked up from germline, CDR1 is SGHDT and CDR2 is YYEEEE. The CDR3 is 14 amino acids. For the CDR3, the DNA is TGTGCCAGCAGCTTTGGTAGCAGCATCTATGGCTACACCTTC. It translates to CASSFGSSIYGYTF.

This clone occurred a few times. J is TRBJ1-3 and V is TRBV9; D not resolved. V lost 5 bases, J lost 7 bases, and 7 bases lay in between. The CDR3 is 11 amino acids. Germline assignment: CDR1 SGDLS and CDR2 YYNGEE. In DNA, the CDR3 is TGTGCCAGCAGTTTAATGAACACCATATATTTT. Residues: CASSLMNTIYF.

V usage is TRBV2 and J usage is TRBJ1-1; no clear D gene. The CDR3 is 13 residues long. V lost 8 bases and J lost 2, with 12 bases in between. Germline V gives CDR1 SNHLY, CDR2 FYNNEI. CDR3 bases: TGTGCCAGCCATGACGGAGTCAACACTGAAGCTTTCTTT. It is translated as CASHDGVNTEAFF.

The V gene is TRBV4-1, the J gene TRBJ2-7, with 9 bases that match TRBD1. CDR1 and CDR2 (germline): MGHRA, YSYEKL. V was clipped by 3 bases and J by 2 bases; unmatched bases: 5. The CDR3 totals 15 residues. The CDR3, as DNA: TGCGCCAGCAGCCAGGGACAGGGTGGAACCTACGAGCAGTACTTC. Protein product: CASSQGQGGTYEQYF.

V usage is TRBV6-1 and J usage is TRBJ1-3; TRBD1 is a possible D gene (5 bases). The CDR3 length is 18 residues. Trimming left V 0 bases short and J 4 bases short, with 19 bases between. Germline V lookup: CDR1 MNHNS, CDR2 SASEGT. CDR3 sequence reads: CASSEAKFPGLDGNTIYF. CDR3 coding DNA: TGTGCCAGCAGTGAAGCAAAATTCCCAGGGCTGGACGGAAACACCATATATTTT.

The rearrangement joins TRBV10-3 to TRBJ2-3, with a possible D match to TRBD2 (6 bases). From germline, CDR1 is ENHRY and CDR2 SYGVKD. This CDR3 spans 15 amino acids. V was clipped by 6 bases and J by 6 bases, with 19 bases between them. The CDR3 spells CAIRGRGTERDTQYF. For the CDR3, the DNA is TGTGCCATCAGAGGGCGGGGAACCGAGAGGGATACGCAGTATTTT.

The chain links TRBV5-1 to TRBJ2-1; 8 bases agree with TRBD1. The CDR3 consists of 15 residues. Germline V CDR1 and CDR2: SGHRS, YFSETQ. The V gene end was trimmed by 4 bases and the J gene end by 7 bases; junction bases not matched to a gene: 10. This CDR3 reads CASSDGQGALNEQFF. The CDR3 DNA is TGCGCCAGCAGCGATGGCCAGGGGGCGCTTAATGAGCAGTTCTTC.

The gene calls are TRBV7-9 and TRBJ2-5; TRBD1 matches at 11 bases. CDR3 length: 16 residues. CDR1 is SEHNR, CDR2 FQNEAQ, per germline (reference sequence). V lost 5 bases to trimming and J lost 5 bases; unmatched junction nucleotides: 10. Written as DNA, the CDR3 is TGTGCCAGCAGCAGCTGGACAGGGGGCAGGAGTGAGACCCAGTACTTC. This gives the protein CASSSWTGGRSETQYF.